One and the same sample provided the 19 T cell receptor beta chains below, sequenced in a study of identical twins listed by TCRdb under 2016. The library came from 5' RACE. The run used an Illumina HiSeq 2000. The public reads were reprocessed in TCRdb via fastp at Q25 and MiXCR, keeping in-frame beta chains. Each record represents a unique CDR3 protein, reported with the most common genes and DNA among its rows. The table for this sample lists 600,000 to 800,000 distinct CDR3 sequences; 21% of them were counted only once. In total, the top ten clones hold roughly 4% of the sample. A further study also used this sample, focusing on T cells expressing NK-cell markers.

Sequenced sample: PBMCs. The source is a woman between 18 and 29 years old in good health.

In its sample, this clonotype was seen a few times. This chain joins TRBV29-1 and TRBJ2-3; TRBD2 matches 8 bases. The CDR3 is 15 amino acids. The V segment lost 3 bases and the J segment 5 bases; nucleotides outside the gene matches: 10. The germline V gene has CDR1 SQVTM and CDR2 ANQGSEA. Written as DNA, the CDR3 is TGCAGCGTTGATAAGCGGGGGACGGTTGGAGATACGCAGTATTTT. It specifies CSVDKRGTVGDTQYF.

The gene calls are TRBV20-1 and TRBJ1-1; no clear D gene. This CDR3 has 13 residues. CDR1 DFQATT and CDR2 SNEGSKA come from the germline V gene (reference sequence). The V end lost 3 bases, the J end lost 0 bases, and 8 bases lay between the germline ends. Here the CDR3 DNA reads TGCAGTGCTAGCGGTCGGTTGAACACTGAAGCTTTCTTT. Its protein product is CSASGRLNTEAFF.

Turning to this clonotype: The junction departs from the called germline gene at one end, perhaps through a read error. The V gene is TRBV12-3 or TRBV12-4, the J gene TRBJ2-7, with 13 nucleotides matching TRBD2. The CDR3 is 19 residues long. CDR3 loop: CAISFKGLAGLMGAYEQYF. DNA for the CDR3: TGTGCCATCAGTTTTAAGGGACTAGCGGGACTGATGGGGGCTTACGAGCAGTACTTC.

This clonotype appeared a few times. The chain uses TRBV20-1 and TRBJ2-1; 12 bases align to TRBD2. J gave up 8 bases and V 3 bases, and 5 bases lay outside the gene matches. Germline values: CDR1 DFQATT, CDR2 SNEGSKA (reference sequence). This CDR3 spans 14 amino acids. CDR3 sequence: CSARTSGGIYEQFF. CDR3 bases: TGCAGTGCTAGGACTAGCGGGGGTATATATGAGCAGTTCTTC.

This clonotype was counted ten times or more. The rearrangement links TRBV5-5 to TRBJ1-5; no clear D gene. Germline V gene lookup returns CDR1 SGHKS and CDR2 YYEKEE (reference sequence). The CDR3 loop spans 14 amino acids. V lost 5 bases and J 2 bases, leaving 11 bases between the germline ends. This CDR3 is CASRPGVGNQPQHF. CDR3 nucleotides: TGTGCCAGCAGACCTGGGGTGGGCAATCAGCCCCAGCATTTT. The variable domain in full, completed from reference TRBV5-5 and TRBJ1-5, reads DAGVTQSPTHLIKTRGQQVTLRCSPISGHKSVSWYQQVLGQGPQFIFQYYEKEERGRGNFPDRFSARQFPNYSSELNVNALLLGDSALYLCASRPGVGNQPQHFGDGTRLSIL.

This clonotype was seen repeatedly, ten times or more. V is TRBV20-1 and J is TRBJ2-7, with D possibly matching TRBD1 (6 bases). Germline-derived CDR1 and CDR2 are DFQATT and SNEGSKA (reference sequence). The V end was cut by 3 bases, the J end by 2 bases, with 20 bases between. The length of the CDR3 is 16 residues. CDR3 protein: CSASSVARRGAYEQYF. In nucleotides, the CDR3 is TGCAGTGCTAGCAGTGTGGCTCGCAGGGGCGCCTACGAGCAGTACTTC.

This clonotype showed up just a few times. This sequence joins TRBV7-2 and TRBJ2-2; the D is unclear. Trimming removed 7 bases from V and 1 base from J, with 7 bases in between. There are 13 residues in the CDR3. The V gene's germline CDR1 is SGHTA and CDR2 FQGNSA. CDR3 sequence: CASTDGNTGELFF. Here the CDR3 DNA reads TGTGCCAGCACGGACGGGAACACCGGGGAGCTGTTTTTT.

In its sample, this clonotype was seen a few times. CDR3 sequence reads: CASSQTSGGLTEQFF. CDR3 bases: TGTGCCAGCAGCCAGACTAGCGGGGGTCTAACGGAGCAGTTCTTC. The chain links TRBV12-3 or TRBV12-4 to TRBJ2-1; TRBD2 matches 12 bases. The CDR3 sequence is 15 residues long. The junction had 10 bases not matched to a gene; V was cut back by 6 bases and J by 10 bases.

J is TRBJ2-5 and V is TRBV4-2, with a weak D call TRBD1 (6 bases). CDR1 and CDR2 from the germline V gene are LGHNA and YNFKEQ. This CDR3 is 12 amino acids long. With 4 bases removed from V and 7 bases from J, the gap between germline ends came to 10 bases. The CDR3 region has the DNA TGTGCCAGCAGCCCAGGGGAGTTGACCCAGTACTTC. Amino acid sequence: CASSPGELTQYF.

This clonotype was counted a few times. V usage is TRBV6-2 or TRBV6-3 and J usage is TRBJ2-1; the D gene is possibly TRBD2 (6 bases). Per the germline V gene, CDR1 is MNHEY and CDR2 is SVGEGT. There are 17 residues in the CDR3. V dropped 2 bases and J dropped 8 bases, with 22 bases sitting between them. Written as DNA, the CDR3 is TGTGCCAGCAGTTACCGGTCAGCAACGACTAGATGGGATGAGCAGTTCTTC. Translated, it gives CASSYRSATTRWDEQFF.

This clonotype was seen ten or more times. Mismatch with germline at one junction end may stem from a read error. The J gene is TRBJ2-7, the V gene TRBV6-1; D is perhaps TRBD1 or TRBD2 (6 bases each). The CDR3 has 13 amino acids. CDR1 is MNHNS, CDR2 SASEGT, per germline. The CDR3 loop reads CASREGGTYEQYF. CDR3 nucleotides: TGTGCCAGCAGGGAAGGGGGGACCTACGAGCAGTACTTC.

This clonotype was counted only a few times. This chain links TRBV10-3 with TRBJ2-5, with 9 bases fitting TRBD1. CDR3 length: 14 amino acids. Germline-derived CDR1 and CDR2 are ENHRY and SYGVKD. Trimming removed 7 bases from V and 4 bases from J; junction bases left unmatched: 7. CDR3 nucleotides: TGTGCCATCACCCCCGGGACAGGGAGAGAGACCCAGTACTTC. It is translated as CAITPGTGRETQYF.

This clonotype came up many times. The V and J genes are TRBV10-3 and TRBJ2-1; 12 nucleotides align to TRBD2. The germline gives CDR1 ENHRY, CDR2 SYGVKD. The CDR3 extends over 14 amino acids. V lost 11 bases to trimming and J lost 4 bases; unmatched junction nucleotides: 6. CDR3 in DNA: TGTGCCCTTTCAACTAGCGGGGGGTACAATGAGCAGTTCTTC. Residues: CALSTSGGYNEQFF.

The V gene is TRBV24-1, the J gene TRBJ2-5, with 10 bases identical to TRBD2. The CDR3 contains 15 residues. The trim removed 3 bases at V and 3 bases at J, leaving 3 bases unmatched. CDR1 KGHDR and CDR2 SFDVKD come from the germline V gene. The CDR3 bases are TGTGCCACCAGTGATGCCGGGACTAGCGAAGAGACCCAGTACTTC. It yields the protein CATSDAGTSEETQYF.

V is TRBV18 and J is TRBJ1-5; 7 positions agree with TRBD1. The CDR3 runs 16 residues. CDR1 KGHSH and CDR2 LQKENI come from the germline V gene. V was clipped by 1 base and J by 5 bases; unmatched bases: 8. The CDR3 spells CASSPQGAGTYQPQHF. The CDR3, as DNA: TGTGCCAGCTCACCACAGGGGGCAGGTACTTATCAGCCCCAGCATTTT.

This clonotype occurred a few times. The chain uses TRBV18 and TRBJ1-1; D may be TRBD1 (5 bases). The CDR3 covers 13 residues. V gave up 8 bases and J gave up 4 bases, with 14 bases separating them. CDR1 and CDR2 from the germline V gene are KGHSH and LQKENI. The CDR3 sequence: CASASGGATEAFF. The CDR3 DNA reads as TGTGCCAGCGCGTCCGGGGGAGCCACTGAAGCTTTCTTT.

The V call is TRBV20-1, the J call TRBJ2-7; TRBD2 might be the D (6 bases). The CDR3 consists of 15 residues. Germline-derived CDR1 and CDR2 are DFQATT and SNEGSKA (reference sequence). V lost 1 base, J lost 0 bases, and 13 bases lay in between. This chain's CDR3 is CSARVRAGSSYEQYF. As DNA, the CDR3 is TGCAGTGCTAGAGTACGGGCCGGGAGCTCCTACGAGCAGTACTTC.

The J gene is TRBJ2-7, the V gene TRBV10-1; 9 nucleotides line up with TRBD1. The CDR3 runs to 14 residues. V gave up 6 bases and J gave up 7 bases; unmatched junction bases: 10. CDR1 is WNHNN and CDR2 is SYGVQD in the germline V gene (reference sequence). DNA for the CDR3: TGCGCCAGCAGCCGGGACAGGGTTTGGGGGGAGCAGTACTTC. It encodes CASSRDRVWGEQYF.

This clonotype was seen only a few times. The J gene is TRBJ2-7, the V gene TRBV5-1; 8 bases fit TRBD1. In germline, CDR1 is SGHRS, CDR2 YFSETQ. There are 14 residues in the CDR3. The trim removed 5 bases at V and 5 bases at J, leaving 9 bases unmatched. The CDR3 protein is CASSPTGELDEQYF. CDR3 sequence (DNA): TGCGCCAGCAGTCCGACAGGGGAGTTGGACGAGCAGTACTTC.